This T cell receptor (beta chain) is drawn from a study of radiotherapy plus CTLA-4 blockade in lung cancer. As for the study in general: Of the patients, about 17% showed objective responses and roughly 31% attained disease control.

With regard to this clone: Its antigen is not identified.

In chemo-refractory metastatic non-small-cell lung cancer, patients got ipilimumab CTLA-4 blockade together with focal radiation. Findings of the study overall: In blood, early T cell clone dynamics reportedly predicted response best, together with interferon-beta. Tumor-derived TCR clones expanded in blood after radiotherapy plus ipilimumab.

Generated by immunoSEQ multiplex PCR, the TCRdb table keeps only in-frame clones and is missing some. The sample consists of tens of thousands of clones, around 76% of them appearing once. The J segment lost 2 bases and the V segment lost 5 bases, leaving 4 bases of the junction unmatched. The V gene's germline CDR1 is LNHDA and CDR2 SQIVND (reference sequence). The CDR3 extends over 14 amino acids. The rearrangement links TRBV19 to TRBJ2-7; 9 bases map to TRBD1. This TCR derives from a human donor with non-small cell lung cancer who had a partial response to radiotherapy plus ipilimumab. Some clones in this sample may be carry-over from other donors' samples. Sequencing used peripheral blood, obtained from a patient treated with radiotherapy plus ipilimumab. In DNA form, the CDR3 reads TGTGCCAGTAGTGTGACAGGGGGACCCTACGAGCAGTACTTC. The encoded protein is CASSVTGGPYEQYF.